This T cell receptor beta chain emerged from a study of blood T cell repertoires in COVID-19 (dated by TCRdb to about 2020). Describing the broader study: Samples covering the acute and convalescent phases of COVID-19 were provided by collaborators in the United States, Italy and Spain. The material from the prospective study consisted of cDNA or gDNA derived from T cells, B-cell-depleted T cells, or PBMCs. The dataset comprised deeply sampled blood TCRbeta repertoires from subjects exposed to, actively infected with, or recovered from COVID-19. A freely available public database, intended as a resource for researchers studying the immune response to SARS-CoV-2, is where the repertoires were released. The samples were drawn from two sources: the first 160 participants of the ongoing ImmuneRACE study, and 1,000 to 1,500 subjects contributed by 6 global collaborators. Sample metadata almost always included a de-identified subject ID, COVID-19 status, age in years and sex. Where available, HLA class I and class II types were taken from metadata supplied by the sample provider and were not determined by assay-based typing.

CDR1 and CDR2 were assigned from the germline V gene as SGHDN and FVKESK. Trimming at the junction amounts to 2 bases on V and 6 bases on J, and the germline ends lie 7 bases apart. The CDR3 goes from the cysteine to the phenylalanine over 13 residues. Only the CDR3 part of the read is kept: 39 bases, read in frame from the first base. The immunoSEQ Assay, a bias-controlled multiplex PCR, was used to amplify TCRbeta CDR3 regions from genomic DNA. Processing in the source paper ran as follows. Within the assay, amplification of reference gene primers was used to estimate how many nucleated cells each sample contained. To quantify the absolute abundance of each unique TCRbeta CDR3 rearrangement, sequence reads were collapsed and filtered. Productive Simpson clonality was computed per sample as the square root of Simpson's diversity index over productive rearrangements. TCRdb's version of the immuneACCESS table is confined to in-frame rearrangements and falls short of the full clone set. An unresolved V gene accounts for under half of the shortfall where checked; the remainder is of unknown origin. That table supplies the V and J calls and clone size; D and trimming were determined from the DNA. Present in this sample are roughly 170,000 clones, over 65% of which were seen just once. The ten largest account for 4% to 4.5% of the sample.

Comments on this clone: The target of this receptor is not known. Within one base of it there is no much larger clone, and no base qualities were kept.

General findings and caveats noted by the study authors: The quantity of clinical and demographic metadata differed by source and by participant and was supplied without curation.

Enrolling through a virtual design, the prospective study's participants ranged in age from about 18 to 100 years and lived across about two dozen United States geographic areas. To assign participants to cohorts, the prospective study relied on clinical history that participants themselves reported in a screening survey and a study questionnaire. Recovered participants in ImmuneRACE Cohort 3 were defined by two consecutive negative NP/OP PCR tests, clearance by a healthcare professional, or resolution of symptoms. In the prospective study, mobile phlebotomists collected whole blood, serum and a nasopharyngeal or oropharyngeal swab from each participant. Over a roughly 2-month period, participants in the prospective study had the option of providing additional blood draws and questionnaires. Before DNA extraction, blood samples from the prospective study were shipped at room temperature or frozen.

Specimen: PBMCs or T cells enriched from blood (not recorded which). The receptor chain draws on TRBV14 and TRBJ2-2; 6 matching bases give a weak D call of TRBD2. The clonotype comes from a woman aged 50 to 65 who had recovered from COVID-19. CDR3 protein: CASSQRGAGELFF. Here is the DNA: TGTGCCAGCAGCCAACGCGGGGCCGGGGAGCTGTTTTTT.